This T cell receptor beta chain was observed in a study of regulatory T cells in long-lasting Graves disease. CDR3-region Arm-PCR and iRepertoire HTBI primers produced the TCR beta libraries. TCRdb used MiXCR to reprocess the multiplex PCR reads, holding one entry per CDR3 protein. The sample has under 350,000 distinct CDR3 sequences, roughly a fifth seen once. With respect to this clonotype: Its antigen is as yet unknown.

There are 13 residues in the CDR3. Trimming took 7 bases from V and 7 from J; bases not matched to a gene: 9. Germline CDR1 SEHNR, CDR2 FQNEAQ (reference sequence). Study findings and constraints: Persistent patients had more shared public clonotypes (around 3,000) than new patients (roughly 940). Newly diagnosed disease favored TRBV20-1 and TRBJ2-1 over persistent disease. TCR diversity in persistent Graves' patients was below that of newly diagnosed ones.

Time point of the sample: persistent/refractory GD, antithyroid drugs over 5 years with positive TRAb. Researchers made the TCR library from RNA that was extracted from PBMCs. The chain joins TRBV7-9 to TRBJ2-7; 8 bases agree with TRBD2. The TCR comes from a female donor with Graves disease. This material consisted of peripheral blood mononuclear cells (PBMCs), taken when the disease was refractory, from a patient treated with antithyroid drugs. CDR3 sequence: CASTPARGVEQYF. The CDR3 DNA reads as TGTGCCAGCACCCCCGCGCGGGGGGTGGAGCAGTACTTC.